Following are 7 T cell receptor beta chains from one sample sequenced in a study of blood T cell repertoires in COVID-19. Sequenced by immunoSEQ multiplex PCR; TCRdb stores in-frame clones only, minus some. The repertoire holds roughly 270,000 clones, about four fifths seen once, with about 5% in the top ten. The sequencing sample was made of PBMCs or T cells enriched from blood (not recorded which). The receptor set was obtained from a man aged 40-49 years who had been exposed to COVID-19.

V gene TRBV27 combines with J gene TRBJ1-2; 7 bases are a match to TRBD1. The trim removed 2 bases at V and 8 bases at J, leaving 8 bases unmatched. The CDR3 is made up of 14 amino acids. Germline lookup yields CDR1 MNHEY and CDR2 SMNVEV (reference sequence). The CDR3 region is CASSLVYRGRGYTF. The CDR3 DNA reads TGTGCCAGCAGTTTAGTTTACAGGGGTCGGGGCTACACCTTC.

The chain is built from TRBV18 and TRBJ2-7, with 7 bases aligning to TRBD1. CDR1 is KGHSH, CDR2 LQKENI, per germline. The junction had 10 bases not matched to a gene; V was cut back by 0 bases and J by 5 bases. CDR3 size: 16 residues. CDR3 bases: TGTGCCAGCTCACCACCGATGGGGACAGCGGTCCACGAGCAGTACTTC. Protein sequence: CASSPPMGTAVHEQYF.

The rearrangement uses TRBV3-1 (or the pseudogene TRBV3-2) and TRBJ1-1; tentatively, D is TRBD1 (5 bases). The germline gives CDR1 LGHDT, CDR2 YNNKEL (reference sequence). V lost 1 base and J lost 7, with 16 bases in between. The CDR3 is 15 amino acids. CDR3 sequence (DNA): TGTGCCAGCAGCCAAGTGTCCGCAGGGAGGATTGAAGCTTTCTTT. It yields the protein CASSQVSAGRIEAFF.

The chain recombines TRBV28 with TRBJ1-2, with TRBD1 matching 8 bases. This CDR3 contains 17 residues. The V and J ends lost 7 bases and 6 bases, in that order; junction bases with no gene match: 19. Germline-derived CDR1 and CDR2 are MDHEN and SYDVKM. CDR3 sequence: CASNGATRGQEGNGYTF. CDR3 DNA: TGTGCCAGCAACGGTGCAACACGGGGACAGGAGGGCAATGGCTACACCTTC.

This rearrangement joins TRBV30 to TRBJ1-2; D uncertain. CDR3 length equals 13 residues. Germline V gives CDR1 GTSNPN, CDR2 SVGIG (reference sequence). Between the trimmed V and J ends, which lost 2 bases and 7 bases, there was a span of 14 bases. CDR3 in amino acids: CAWSLTGASGYTF. Here the CDR3 DNA reads TGTGCCTGGAGTCTAACGGGAGCGAGTGGCTACACCTTC.

This rearrangement joins TRBV27 to TRBJ1-4; TRBD1 aligns across 9 bases. The germline gives CDR1 MNHEY, CDR2 SMNVEV (reference sequence). CDR3 length: 14 amino acids. Unmatched junction bases numbered 8, after V lost 7 bases and J lost 8 bases. The CDR3 nucleotides read TGTGCCAGCACATCCGGGACAGGGTACGAAAAACTGTTTTTT. Protein product: CASTSGTGYEKLFF.

The gene calls are TRBV12-3 or TRBV12-4 and TRBJ1-1, with D perhaps matching TRBD1 (6 bases). The CDR3 contains 12 residues. V was pared by 7 bases and J by 5 bases, with 11 bases between. Written as DNA, the CDR3 is TGTGCCAGCACAACAGGGTGGACTGAAGCTTTCTTT. This translates into CASTTGWTEAFF.